These 7 T cell receptor beta chains came from one sample sequenced in a study of a mutant IDH1 vaccine in newly diagnosed glioma. These TCRs are of unknown antigen specificity. Stated time point: week 47, end of study. Every single dose of the vaccine, 300 ug of mutant IDH1 20-mer peptide, came with topical imiquimod. The data were produced by immunoSEQ multiplex PCR, yet TCRdb's version contains in-frame clones alone and is incomplete. The sample yields 50,000 or so clones, roughly 83% seen once. The specimen was PBMCs, collected from a glioma patient whose treatment included an IDH1 peptide vaccine. The source of these receptors is a woman between 25 and 40 years old with glioma. Some clones in this sample may be carry-over from other donors' samples.

The chain combines TRBV4-1 with TRBJ2-7; no clear D gene. Trimming pared 2 bases from V and 4 bases from J, leaving 15 bases between. The CDR3 loop spans 15 amino acids. Germline values: CDR1 MGHRA, CDR2 YSYEKL. DNA of the CDR3: TGCGCCAGCAGCCAAACCCGGACGCAATTTTACGAGCAGTACTTC. It specifies CASSQTRTQFYEQYF.

In this sample, this clone turned up once. The CDR3 region is CASSPSGRNSYNEQFF. CDR3 DNA: TGTGCCAGCAGCCCTAGCGGGAGGAACTCCTACAATGAGCAGTTCTTC. The chain joins TRBV7-9 to TRBJ2-1, with 11 bases that match TRBD2. The germline V gene has CDR1 SEHNR and CDR2 FQNEAQ (reference sequence). After removal of 5 bases from V and 0 bases from J, the junction contained 3 bases not matched to a gene. The CDR3 has 16 amino acids.

The chain recombines TRBV2 with TRBJ2-3; no reliable D call. The CDR3 is 12 residues long. Looked up from germline, CDR1 is SNHLY and CDR2 is FYNNEI. The V gene lost 3 bases and the J gene lost 8 bases, with 9 bases spanning the gap. CDR3 sequence (DNA): TGTGCCAGCAGTGAGGACCTGGGTACGCAGTATTTT. It yields the protein CASSEDLGTQYF.

This clone has a single count. This chain connects TRBV11-2 to TRBJ1-1, with TRBD1 matching over 9 bases. The CDR3 sequence is 16 residues long. V gave up 5 bases and J gave up 6 bases; unmatched junction bases: 13. Per the germline V gene, CDR1 is SGHAT and CDR2 is FQNNGV. This CDR3 reads CASSVPGTGFISEAFF. The CDR3 coding sequence is TGTGCCAGCAGCGTACCGGGGACAGGGTTTATCTCTGAAGCTTTCTTT.

CDR3 protein: CASRGGVGEQYF. The CDR3, as DNA: TGTGCCTCCCGTGGGGGGGTGGGCGAGCAGTACTTC. This chain connects TRBV30 to TRBJ2-7, with 7 bases that match TRBD2. CDR3 size: 12 residues. The germline V gene has CDR1 GTSNPN and CDR2 SVGIG (reference sequence). The ends lost 7 bases at V and 6 bases at J; junction bases unmatched: 9.

The CDR3 nucleotides read TGTGCCAGCAGTGGGGCGGGGAACACCGGGGAGCTGTTTTTT. Protein sequence: CASSGAGNTGELFF. The rearrangement uses TRBV28 and TRBJ2-2; D possibly uses TRBD1 or TRBD2 (5 bases each). V was trimmed by 5 bases and J by 1 base, leaving 8 bases between them. The CDR3 contains 14 residues. In germline, CDR1 is MDHEN, CDR2 SYDVKM.

V and J are TRBV30 and TRBJ1-3, with D tentatively TRBD1 (5 bases). The V end was cut by 3 bases, the J end by 0 bases, with 12 bases between. The CDR3 length is 15 residues. Germline loops: CDR1 GTSNPN, CDR2 SVGIG (reference sequence). CDR3 sequence (DNA): TGTGCCTGGAGGGAGACGGGACTCTCTGGAAACACCATATATTTT. Its protein product is CAWRETGLSGNTIYF.